The present entry profiles one T cell receptor beta chain with its context. Its matching antigen is unknown. The data belong to a study of T cell responses to AZD1222 COVID-19 vaccine. Study observations and caveats: Nearly half of spike-specific TCRs reportedly target variant regions that are unmutated in the B.1.351 and B.1.1.7 variants.

The CDR3 is 13 residues long. Germline V lookup: CDR1 MGHDK, CDR2 SYGVNS. Between the trimmed V and J ends, which lost 6 bases and 1 base, there was a span of 9 bases. TCRdb's table, derived via immunoSEQ multiplex PCR, lists solely in-frame clones and lacks some. This table holds 95,000 to 100,000 clones, approximately 90% found once. Specimen: peripheral blood, collected on day 0 of AZD1222 vaccination. The chain employs TRBV25-1 and TRBJ1-1, with a possible D match to TRBD1 (5 bases). This receptor was taken from an adult in good health. Written as DNA, the CDR3 is TGTGCCAGCAGAACAGGTGGGAACACTGAAGCTTTCTTT. This gives the protein CASRTGGNTEAFF.